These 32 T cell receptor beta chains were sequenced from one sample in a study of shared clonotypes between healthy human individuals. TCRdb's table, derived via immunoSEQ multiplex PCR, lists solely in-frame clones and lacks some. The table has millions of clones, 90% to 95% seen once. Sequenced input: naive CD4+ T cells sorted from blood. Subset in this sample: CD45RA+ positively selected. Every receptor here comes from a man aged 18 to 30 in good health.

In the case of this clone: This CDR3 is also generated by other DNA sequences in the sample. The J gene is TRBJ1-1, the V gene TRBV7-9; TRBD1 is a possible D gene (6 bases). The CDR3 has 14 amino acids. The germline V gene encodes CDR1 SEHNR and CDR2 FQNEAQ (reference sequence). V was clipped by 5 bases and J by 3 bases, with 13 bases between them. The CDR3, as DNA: TGTGCCAGCAGCCTCTCGACAGGAGACACTGAAGCTTTCTTT. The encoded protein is CASSLSTGDTEAFF.

The CDR3 protein is CASSEGAGWTEAFF. The CDR3 nucleotides read TGCGCCAGCAGCGAAGGAGCAGGGTGGACTGAAGCTTTCTTT. The V call is TRBV5-1, the J call TRBJ1-1, with D possibly TRBD1 on 5 matching bases. The germline CDR1 and CDR2 sequences are SGHRS and YFSETQ. This CDR3 spans 14 amino acids. Trimming pared 4 bases from V and 5 bases from J, leaving 15 bases between. Combining the CDR3 with reference TRBV5-1 and TRBJ1-1 gives the whole variable domain KAGVTQTPRYLIKTRGQQVTLSCSPISGHRSVSWYQQTPGQGLQFLFEYFSETQRNKGNFPGRFSGRQFSNSRSEMNVSTLELGDSALYLCASSEGAGWTEAFFGQGTRLTVV.

CDR3 in amino acids: CASSGGVGNEQFF. For the CDR3, the DNA is TGTGCCAGCAGCGGGGGGGTTGGCAATGAGCAGTTCTTC. The rearrangement uses TRBV6-5 and TRBJ2-1, with 8 bases that match TRBD2. The germline V gene has CDR1 MNHEY and CDR2 SVGAGI. V shed 6 bases and J 6 bases; nucleotides not matched to a gene: 4. The CDR3 runs to 13 residues.

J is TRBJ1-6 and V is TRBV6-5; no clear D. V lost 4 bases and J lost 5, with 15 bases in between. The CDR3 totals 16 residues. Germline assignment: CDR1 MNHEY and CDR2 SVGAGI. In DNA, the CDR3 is TGTGCCAGCAGTTTAGGTTGGGTTCGGGATAATTCACCCCTCCACTTT. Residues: CASSLGWVRDNSPLHF.

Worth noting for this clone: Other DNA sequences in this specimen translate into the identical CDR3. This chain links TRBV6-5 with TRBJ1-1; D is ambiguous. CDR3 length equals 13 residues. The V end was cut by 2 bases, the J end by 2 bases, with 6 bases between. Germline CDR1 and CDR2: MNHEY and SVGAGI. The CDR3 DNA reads TGTGCCAGCAGTTACCGAGGCAACACTGAAGCTTTCTTT. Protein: CASSYRGNTEAFF.

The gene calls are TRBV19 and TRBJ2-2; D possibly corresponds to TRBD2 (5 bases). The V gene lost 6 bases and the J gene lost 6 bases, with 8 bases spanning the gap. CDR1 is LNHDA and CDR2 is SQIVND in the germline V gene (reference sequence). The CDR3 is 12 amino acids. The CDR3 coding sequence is TGTGCCAGTAGCGCGAGGGCCGGGGAGCTGTTTTTT. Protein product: CASSARAGELFF.

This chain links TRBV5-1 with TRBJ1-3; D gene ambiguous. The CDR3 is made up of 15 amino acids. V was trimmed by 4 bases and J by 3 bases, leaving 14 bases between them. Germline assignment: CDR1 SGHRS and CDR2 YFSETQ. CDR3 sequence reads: CASSALADFGNTIYF. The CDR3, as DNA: TGCGCCAGCAGCGCCTTAGCAGACTTTGGAAACACCATATATTTT.

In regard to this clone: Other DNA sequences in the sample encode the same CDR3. The CDR3 sequence is CASSLQGWTEAFF. CDR3 sequence (DNA): TGTGCCAGCAGTCTACAGGGTTGGACTGAAGCTTTCTTT. The chain employs TRBV28 and TRBJ1-1; D possibly corresponds to TRBD1 (6 bases). This CDR3 is 13 amino acids long. V dropped 5 bases and J dropped 5 bases, with 12 bases sitting between them. The germline gives CDR1 MDHEN, CDR2 SYDVKM.

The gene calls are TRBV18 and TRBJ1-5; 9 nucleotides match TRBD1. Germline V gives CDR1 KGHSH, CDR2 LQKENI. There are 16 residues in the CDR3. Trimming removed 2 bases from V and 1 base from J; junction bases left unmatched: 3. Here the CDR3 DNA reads TGTGCCAGCTCACCAAAGGACAGGGGAAGCAATCAGCCCCAGCATTTT. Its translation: CASSPKDRGSNQPQHF.

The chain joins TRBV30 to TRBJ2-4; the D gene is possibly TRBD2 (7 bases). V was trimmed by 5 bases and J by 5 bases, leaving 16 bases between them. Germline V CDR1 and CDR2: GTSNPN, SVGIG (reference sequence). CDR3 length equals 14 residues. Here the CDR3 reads CAWSSGGWENIQYF. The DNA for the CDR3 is TGTGCCTGGTCGTCGGGGGGCTGGGAAAACATTCAGTACTTC. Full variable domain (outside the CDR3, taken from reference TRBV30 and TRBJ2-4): SQTIHQWPATLVQPVGSPLSLECTVEGTSNPNLYWYRQAAGRGLQLLFYSVGIGQISSEVPQNLSASRPQDRQFILSSKKLLLSDSGFYLCAWSSGGWENIQYFGAGTRLSVL.

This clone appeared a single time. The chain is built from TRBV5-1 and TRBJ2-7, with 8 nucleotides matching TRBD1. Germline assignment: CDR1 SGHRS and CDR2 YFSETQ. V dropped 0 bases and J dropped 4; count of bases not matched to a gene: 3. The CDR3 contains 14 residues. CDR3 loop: CASSLGDRKYEQYF. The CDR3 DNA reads TGCGCCAGCAGCTTGGGGGACAGGAAATACGAGCAGTACTTC.

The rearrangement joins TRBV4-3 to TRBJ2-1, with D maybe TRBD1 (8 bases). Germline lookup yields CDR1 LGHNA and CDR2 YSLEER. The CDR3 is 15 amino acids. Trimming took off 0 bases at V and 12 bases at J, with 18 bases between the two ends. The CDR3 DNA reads TGCGCCAGCAGCCAAGATGCTACAGGGGGAGGGGCGCAGTTCTTC. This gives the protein CASSQDATGGGAQFF.

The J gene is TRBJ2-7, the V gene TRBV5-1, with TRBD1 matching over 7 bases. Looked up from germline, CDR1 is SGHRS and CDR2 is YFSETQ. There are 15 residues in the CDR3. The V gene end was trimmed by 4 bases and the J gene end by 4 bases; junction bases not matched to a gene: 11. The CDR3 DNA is TGCGCCAGCAGCGTGGACTTGATGACAGGGTACGAGCAGTACTTC. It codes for CASSVDLMTGYEQYF.

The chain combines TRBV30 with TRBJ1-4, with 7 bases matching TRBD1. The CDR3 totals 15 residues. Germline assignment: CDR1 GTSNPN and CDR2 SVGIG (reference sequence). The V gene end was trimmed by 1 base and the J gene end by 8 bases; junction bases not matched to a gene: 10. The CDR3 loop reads CAWSGAEGAFEKLFF. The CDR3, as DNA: TGTGCCTGGAGTGGAGCCGAGGGGGCGTTCGAAAAACTGTTTTTT.

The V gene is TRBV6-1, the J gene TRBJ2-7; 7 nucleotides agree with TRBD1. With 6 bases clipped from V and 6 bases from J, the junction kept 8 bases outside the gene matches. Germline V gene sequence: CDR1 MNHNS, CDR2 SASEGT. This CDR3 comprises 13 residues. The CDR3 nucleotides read TGTGCCAGCAGGCAGGGGGTAACGGGCGAGCAGTACTTC. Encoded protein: CASRQGVTGEQYF.

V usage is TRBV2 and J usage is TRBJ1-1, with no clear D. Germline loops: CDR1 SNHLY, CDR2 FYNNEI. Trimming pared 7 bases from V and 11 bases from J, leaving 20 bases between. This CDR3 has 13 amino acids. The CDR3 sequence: CASIPGESGDAFF. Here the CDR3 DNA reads TGTGCCAGCATTCCTGGTGAGTCGGGCGACGCTTTCTTT.

CDR3 loop: CAWSDGTSSYNEQFF. Here the CDR3 DNA reads TGTGCCTGGAGTGACGGGACTAGCTCCTACAATGAGCAGTTCTTC. The chain is built from TRBV30 and TRBJ2-1; TRBD2 matches 8 bases. The CDR3 sequence is 15 residues long. The trim removed 1 base at V and 0 bases at J, leaving 2 bases unmatched. CDR1 is GTSNPN, CDR2 SVGIG, per germline (reference sequence).

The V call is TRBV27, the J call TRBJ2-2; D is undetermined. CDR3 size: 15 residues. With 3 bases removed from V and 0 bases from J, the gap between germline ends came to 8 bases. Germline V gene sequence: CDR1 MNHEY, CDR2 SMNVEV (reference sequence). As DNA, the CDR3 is TGTGCCAGCAGTTTCTTTGGGGCGAACACCGGGGAGCTGTTTTTT. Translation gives CASSFFGANTGELFF.

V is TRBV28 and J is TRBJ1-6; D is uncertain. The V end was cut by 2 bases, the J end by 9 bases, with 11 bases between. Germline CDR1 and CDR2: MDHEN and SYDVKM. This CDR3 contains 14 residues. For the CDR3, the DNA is TGTGCCAGCAGTTTAGGGAGGATTGGTTCACCCCTCCACTTT. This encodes CASSLGRIGSPLHF.

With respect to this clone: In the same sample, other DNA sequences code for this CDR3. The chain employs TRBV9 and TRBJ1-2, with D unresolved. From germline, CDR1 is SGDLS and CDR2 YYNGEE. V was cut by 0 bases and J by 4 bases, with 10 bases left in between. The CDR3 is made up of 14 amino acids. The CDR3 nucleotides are TGTGCCAGCAGCGTAGATCTCGGGTCCTATGGCTACACCTTC. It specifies CASSVDLGSYGYTF. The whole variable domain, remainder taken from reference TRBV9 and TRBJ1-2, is DSGVTQTPKHLITATGQRVTLRCSPRSGDLSVYWYQQSLDQGLQFLIQYYNGEERAKGNILERFSAQQFPDLHSELNLSSLELGDSALYFCASSVDLGSYGYTFGSGTRLTVV.

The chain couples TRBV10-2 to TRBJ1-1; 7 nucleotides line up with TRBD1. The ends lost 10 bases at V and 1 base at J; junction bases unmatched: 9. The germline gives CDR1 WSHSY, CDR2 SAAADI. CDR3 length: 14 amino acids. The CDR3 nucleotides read TGCGCCACCTATTTAGGGGGCCAGAACACTGAAGCTTTCTTT. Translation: CATYLGGQNTEAFF.

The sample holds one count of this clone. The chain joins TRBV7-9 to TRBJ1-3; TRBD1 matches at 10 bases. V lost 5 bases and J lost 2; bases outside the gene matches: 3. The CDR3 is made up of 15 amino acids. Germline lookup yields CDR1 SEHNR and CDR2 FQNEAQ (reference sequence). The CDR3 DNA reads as TGTGCCAGCAGCCCCGACAGGGGGCCTGGAAACACCATATATTTT. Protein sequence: CASSPDRGPGNTIYF. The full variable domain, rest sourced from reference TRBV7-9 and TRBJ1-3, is DTGVSQNPRHKITKRGQNVTFRCDPISEHNRLYWYRQTLGQGPEFLTYFQNEAQLEKSRLLSDRFSAERPKGSFSTLEIQRTEQGDSAMYLCASSPDRGPGNTIYFGEGSWLTVV.

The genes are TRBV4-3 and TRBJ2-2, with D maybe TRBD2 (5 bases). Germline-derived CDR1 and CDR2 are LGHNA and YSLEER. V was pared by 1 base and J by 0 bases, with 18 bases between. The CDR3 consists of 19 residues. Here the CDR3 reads CASSQALFGKTANTGELFF. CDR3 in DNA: TGCGCCAGCAGCCAAGCACTGTTCGGGAAGACCGCGAACACCGGGGAGCTGTTTTTT.

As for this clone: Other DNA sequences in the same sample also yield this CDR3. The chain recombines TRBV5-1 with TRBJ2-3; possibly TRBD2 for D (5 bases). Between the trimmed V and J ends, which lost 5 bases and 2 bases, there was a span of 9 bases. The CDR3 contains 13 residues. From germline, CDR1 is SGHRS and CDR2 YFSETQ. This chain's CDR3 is CASREENTDTQYF. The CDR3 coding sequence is TGCGCCAGCAGGGAGGAGAACACAGATACGCAGTATTTT. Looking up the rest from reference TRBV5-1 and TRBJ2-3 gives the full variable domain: KAGVTQTPRYLIKTRGQQVTLSCSPISGHRSVSWYQQTPGQGLQFLFEYFSETQRNKGNFPGRFSGRQFSNSRSEMNVSTLELGDSALYLCASREENTDTQYFGPGTRLTVL.

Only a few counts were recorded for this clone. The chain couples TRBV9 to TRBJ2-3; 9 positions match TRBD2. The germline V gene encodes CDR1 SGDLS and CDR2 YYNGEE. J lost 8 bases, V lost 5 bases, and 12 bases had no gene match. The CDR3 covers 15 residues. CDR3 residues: CASSAGTSSQGTQYF. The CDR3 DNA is TGTGCCAGCAGTGCCGGGACTAGCAGCCAGGGTACGCAGTATTTT.

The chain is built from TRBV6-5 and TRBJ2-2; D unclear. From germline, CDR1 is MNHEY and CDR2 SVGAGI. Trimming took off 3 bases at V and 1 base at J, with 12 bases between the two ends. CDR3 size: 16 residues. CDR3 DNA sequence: TGTGCCAGCAGTTATTTCCGAACGGTGAACACCGGGGAGCTGTTTTTT. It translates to CASSYFRTVNTGELFF.

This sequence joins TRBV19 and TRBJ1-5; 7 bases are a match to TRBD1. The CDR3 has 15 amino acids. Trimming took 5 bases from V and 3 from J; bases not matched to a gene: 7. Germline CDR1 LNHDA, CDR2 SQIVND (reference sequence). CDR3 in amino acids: CASSSNRGYNQPQHF. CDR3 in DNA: TGTGCCAGTAGTTCGAACAGGGGATACAATCAGCCCCAGCATTTT.

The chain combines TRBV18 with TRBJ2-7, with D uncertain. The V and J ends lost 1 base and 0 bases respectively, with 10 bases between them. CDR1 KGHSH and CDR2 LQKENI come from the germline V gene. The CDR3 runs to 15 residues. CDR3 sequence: CASSPHPRSSYEQYF. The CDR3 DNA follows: TGTGCCAGCTCACCACACCCCCGGAGCTCCTACGAGCAGTACTTC.

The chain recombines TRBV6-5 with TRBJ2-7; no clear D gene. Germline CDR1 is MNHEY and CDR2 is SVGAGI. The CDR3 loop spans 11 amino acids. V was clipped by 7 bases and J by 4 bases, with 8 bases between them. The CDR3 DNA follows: TGTGCCAGCATGAACCTTTACGAGCAGTACTTC. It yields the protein CASMNLYEQYF.

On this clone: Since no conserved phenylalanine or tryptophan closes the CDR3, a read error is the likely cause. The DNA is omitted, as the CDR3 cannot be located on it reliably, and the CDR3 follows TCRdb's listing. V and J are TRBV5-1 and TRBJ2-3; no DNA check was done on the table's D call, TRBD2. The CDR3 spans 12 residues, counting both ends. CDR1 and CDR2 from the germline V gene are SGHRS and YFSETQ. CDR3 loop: CASSPASVWRVS.

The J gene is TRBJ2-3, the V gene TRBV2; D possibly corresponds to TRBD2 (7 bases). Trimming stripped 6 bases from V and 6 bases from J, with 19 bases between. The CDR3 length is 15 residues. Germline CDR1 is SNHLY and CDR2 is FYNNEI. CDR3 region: CASRPEGGWQDTQYF. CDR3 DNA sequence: TGTGCCAGCAGACCCGAGGGGGGGTGGCAGGATACGCAGTATTTT.

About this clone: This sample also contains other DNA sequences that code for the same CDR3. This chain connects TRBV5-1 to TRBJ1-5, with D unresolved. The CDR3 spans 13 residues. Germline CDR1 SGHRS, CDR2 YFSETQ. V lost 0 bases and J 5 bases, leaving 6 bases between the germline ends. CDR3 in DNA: TGCGCCAGCAGCTTGGTGGGCGATCAGCCCCAGCATTTT. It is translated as CASSLVGDQPQHF.